This is a list of T cell receptor beta chains from one sample in a study of CD8+ T cells in alopecia areata. The protocol was immunoSEQ multiplex PCR, while the TCRdb copy is restricted to in-frame clones and leaves out a portion. The data hold some 170,000 clones, with 58% observed a single time. Sequenced material: CD4+ T cells sorted from blood, taken around week 55, from a patient treated with tofacitinib. These TCRs come from a human donor with alopecia areata. Each CDR3 is given with its conserved first and last residue. Each record gives: J gene, D gene, V gene, CDR3 length, clone size, CDR3 DNA, CDR3 protein. D genes are given only for firm matches. The size field is filled for only some rows; it gives once, few, many or a size class.

TRBJ2-7 | NA | TRBV11-3 | 15 | NA | TGTGCCAGCAGCTTAGATCTGGATAGCTCCTACGAGCAGTACTTC | CASSLDLDSSYEQYF
TRBJ1-1 | NA | TRBV30 | 14 | NA | TGTGCCTGGAGTGTACCCGGGGGGAGTACCGAAGCTTTCTTT | CAWSVPGGSTEAFF
TRBJ2-3 | TRBD1 | TRBV15 | 15 | few | TGTGCCACCGGGAGCCGGGACAGGGGCACAGATACGCAGTATTTT | CATGSRDRGTDTQYF
TRBJ1-1 | NA | TRBV7-2 | 15 | few | TGTGCCAGCAGCTCCGCCTCAGCAGGGAACACTGAAGCTTTCTTT | CASSSASAGNTEAFF
TRBJ2-7 | NA | TRBV5-1 | 12 | NA | TGCGCCAGCAGCATCCTTGGCGGCGAGCAGTACTTC | CASSILGGEQYF
TRBJ2-1 | NA | TRBV2 | 14 | NA | TGTGCCAGCAGCCCTAGAGCGGTCTACAATGAGCAGTTCTTC | CASSPRAVYNEQFF
TRBJ2-7 | NA | TRBV10-3 | 13 | NA | TGTGCCACCCGGGGACTCCCGGCTTACGAGCAGTACTTC | CATRGLPAYEQYF
TRBJ2-4 | NA | TRBV11-2 | 16 | NA | TGTGCCAGCAGCTTTGGGGGGGCTCGAGCCAAAAACATTCAGTACTTC | CASSFGGARAKNIQYF
TRBJ1-2 | NA | TRBV29-1 | 11 | NA | TGCAGCGTTGAAGAGGGGTCTGGCTACACCTTC | CSVEEGSGYTF
TRBJ2-7 | TRBD1 | TRBV30 | 15 | NA | TGTGCCTGGAGGGACCCGGGACAGGGTGTTCACGAGCAGTACTTC | CAWRDPGQGVHEQYF
TRBJ1-1 | TRBD1 | TRBV29-1 | 13 | NA | TGCAGCGTTGAGACAGGGGGCCACACTGAAGCTTTCTTT | CSVETGGHTEAFF
TRBJ1-2 | NA | TRBV30 | 13 | NA | TGTGCCTGGAGTGTTCGGTCTAACTATGGCTACACCTTC | CAWSVRSNYGYTF
TRBJ2-3 | TRBD1 | TRBV4-1 | 16 | few | TGCGCCAGCAGCCAAGATCCGGGACAGCTCACAGATACGCAGTATTTT | CASSQDPGQLTDTQYF
TRBJ2-6 | NA | TRBV4-1 | 14 | NA | TGCGCCAGCAGGGGAGACACTGGGGCCAACGTCCTGACTTTC | CASRGDTGANVLTF
TRBJ1-3 | NA | TRBV2 | 17 | NA | TGTGCCAGCAGTGAAGACAGGGTACGAAGTGGTGGAAACACCATATATTTT | CASSEDRVRSGGNTIYF
TRBJ2-3 | TRBD1 | TRBV2 | 13 | NA | TGTGCCAGCAACACAGGGGGAGGAGATACGCAGTATTTT | CASNTGGGDTQYF
TRBJ1-1 | TRBD1 | TRBV30 | 11 | NA | TGTGCCTGGAGGGGGACAGTGGCTGCTTTCTTT | CAWRGTVAAFF
TRBJ1-2 | NA | TRBV29-1 | 12 | NA | TGCAGCGTTGAGATTGGCAGCTATGGCTACACCTTC | CSVEIGSYGYTF
TRBJ2-3 | TRBD2 | TRBV5-1 | 16 | NA | TGCGCCAGCAGCTCCGGACTAGCGGGGGGTGCAGATACGCAGTATTTT | CASSSGLAGGADTQYF
TRBJ1-6 | TRBD1 | TRBV10-3 | 15 | NA | TGTGCCATCGCCAGTACCGGGACAGGTGAATCACCCCTCCACTTT | CAIASTGTGESPLHF
TRBJ1-2 | NA | TRBV28 | 16 | NA | TGTGCCAGCAGTTTAGGCGGGGCAGTAGTTTACTATGGCTACACCTTC | CASSLGGAVVYYGYTF
TRBJ2-7 | TRBD1 | TRBV29-1 | 11 | NA | TGCAGCGTTGGACAGGGGGACGAGCAGTACTTC | CSVGQGDEQYF
TRBJ2-5 | NA | TRBV19 | 12 | NA | TGTGCCAGTAGTATCGATAGAAAGACCCAGTACTTC | CASSIDRKTQYF
TRBJ2-5 | NA | TRBV7-2 | 15 | few | TGTGCCAGCAGCTTAACCTACGGGAGCCAAGAGACCCAGTACTTC | CASSLTYGSQETQYF
TRBJ1-2 | TRBD1 | TRBV25-1 | 14 | NA | TGTGCCAGCAGCCCGGGACAGCTTAACTATGGCTACACCTTC | CASSPGQLNYGYTF
TRBJ2-3 | TRBD2 | TRBV7-9 | 17 | NA | TGTGCCAGCAGCCCTCGGACTAGCGGGGGGGGCACAGATACGCAGTATTTT | CASSPRTSGGGTDTQYF
TRBJ2-7 | NA | TRBV7-9 | 13 | few | TGTGCCAGCAGCGATGGGTCAGCCTACGAGCAGTACTTC | CASSDGSAYEQYF
TRBJ2-7 | TRBD1 | TRBV2 | 14 | NA | TGTGCCAGCAGTACGGACAGGGGGCTTCGGGAGCAGTACTTC | CASSTDRGLREQYF